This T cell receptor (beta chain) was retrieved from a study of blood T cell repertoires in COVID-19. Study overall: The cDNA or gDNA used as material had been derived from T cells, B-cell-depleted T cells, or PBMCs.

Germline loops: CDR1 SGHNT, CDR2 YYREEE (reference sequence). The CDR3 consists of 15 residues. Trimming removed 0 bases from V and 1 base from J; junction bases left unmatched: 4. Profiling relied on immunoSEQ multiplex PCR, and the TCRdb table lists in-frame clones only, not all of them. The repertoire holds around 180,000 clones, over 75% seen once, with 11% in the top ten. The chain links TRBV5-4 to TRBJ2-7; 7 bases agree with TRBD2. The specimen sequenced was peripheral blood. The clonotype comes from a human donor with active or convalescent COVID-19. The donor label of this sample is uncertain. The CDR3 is CASSLEVGRSYEQYF. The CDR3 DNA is TGTGCCAGCAGCTTGGAAGTCGGGAGGTCCTACGAGCAGTACTTC.